A single sample is the source of the 25 T cell receptor beta chains below, sequenced in a study of coeliac disease (dated by TCRdb to about 2022). The library was obtained by the immunoSEQ multiplex PCR assay. The table was pulled from immuneACCESS by TCRdb, which kept in-frame rearrangements only. Such tables lose some clones; where checked, under half of the loss comes from unresolved V genes, and the rest has no known cause. This sample is represented by fewer than 10,000 clones; 67% of them were singletons. The ten largest clones take up around 20% of the sample. The sequenced sample consisted of lamina propria lymphocytes from the gut. The cell subset or site label here, explained by the study, means: lamina propria cell (LPC) fraction of small intestinal biopsy. The receptors were gathered from a woman in her sixties with celiac disease.

V gene TRBV7-9 combines with J gene TRBJ1-2; tentative D call: TRBD1 (5 bases). V was shortened by 1 base and J by 3 bases, with 9 bases between the two germline ends. The germline CDR1 and CDR2 sequences are SEHNR and FQNEAQ (reference sequence). The CDR3 spans 14 residues. The chain's CDR3 is CASSLEAGHYGYTF. CDR3 coding DNA: TGTGCCAGCAGCTTAGAGGCAGGGCACTATGGCTACACCTTC.

The V and J genes are TRBV19 and TRBJ2-7; 8 bases line up with TRBD1. The CDR3 contains 14 residues. V lost 10 bases and J lost 3; bases outside the gene matches: 11. Germline CDR1 LNHDA, CDR2 SQIVND (reference sequence). The CDR3 spells CATLPGTGLYEQYF. The DNA for the CDR3 is TGTGCCACTCTTCCTGGGACAGGCCTCTACGAGCAGTACTTC. The complete variable domain, with remaining parts taken from reference TRBV19 and TRBJ2-7, reads DGGITQSPKYLFRKEGQNVTLSCEQNLNHDAMYWYRQDPGQGLRLIYYSQIVNDFQKGDIAEGYSVSREKKESFPLTVTSAQKNPTAFYLCATLPGTGLYEQYFGPGTRLTVT.

J is TRBJ2-3 and V is TRBV13; the match to TRBD2 covers 13 bases. V trimming: 5 bases; J trimming: 7 bases; junction bases outside the gene matches: 6. CDR3 length equals 15 residues. The germline V gene has CDR1 PRHDT and CDR2 FYEKMQ (reference sequence). The CDR3 nucleotides are TGTGCCAGCAGCCGGACTAGCGGGGGTCGGAATACGCAGTATTTT. Translation: CASSRTSGGRNTQYF.

In the case of this clone: This specimen includes other DNA sequences encoding the same CDR3. The rearrangement uses TRBV6-5 and TRBJ1-2, with 8 bases matching TRBD1. The V segment lost 5 bases and the J segment 8 bases; nucleotides outside the gene matches: 7. Germline values: CDR1 MNHEY, CDR2 SVGAGI. The CDR3 covers 13 residues. Here the CDR3 DNA reads TGTGCCAGCAGTCGGGACAGGAAATACGGCTACACCTTC. It is translated as CASSRDRKYGYTF.

This clone was detected only a few times. The genes are TRBV5-1 and TRBJ1-1, with TRBD1 matching over 7 bases. J gave up 1 base and V 2 bases, and 5 bases lay outside the gene matches. This CDR3 has 15 amino acids. Germline V gene sequence: CDR1 SGHRS, CDR2 YFSETQ. CDR3 bases: TGCGCCAGCAGCTTAATACAGGGGAGGAACACTGAAGCTTTCTTT. Translation gives CASSLIQGRNTEAFF.

V is TRBV7-9 and J is TRBJ1-3; 8 nucleotides match TRBD1. V was clipped by 5 bases and J by 1 base; unmatched bases: 10. Germline CDR1 SEHNR, CDR2 FQNEAQ (reference sequence). CDR3 length: 17 residues. The CDR3 protein is CASSGTGKERSGNTIYF. CDR3 coding DNA: TGTGCCAGCAGCGGGACAGGAAAAGAGAGGTCTGGAAACACCATATATTTT.

This clone has only a few counts. The chain uses TRBV12-5 and TRBJ2-1; 9 positions match TRBD1. V shed 6 bases, J shed 7 bases, and the junction held 7 bases outside the gene matches. This CDR3 has 14 residues. Germline CDR1 is LGHNT and CDR2 is FRNRAP. The CDR3 DNA reads TGTGCTAGTGGACCGGGACAGGGCGGGAATGAGCAGTTCTTC. It encodes CASGPGQGGNEQFF.

The chain joins TRBV2 to TRBJ2-2; 10 bases line up with TRBD1. The V gene end was trimmed by 6 bases and the J gene end by 4 bases; junction bases not matched to a gene: 5. Germline loops: CDR1 SNHLY, CDR2 FYNNEI. The CDR3 has 15 residues. CDR3 sequence (DNA): TGTGCCAGCAGACGGGACAGGGGTTCCACCGGGGAGCTGTTTTTT. As protein: CASRRDRGSTGELFF.

V usage is TRBV7-9 and J usage is TRBJ1-2, with TRBD1 matching 7 bases. With V trimmed by 5 bases and J by 9 bases, 15 bases remained unmatched. The CDR3 is 15 amino acids. Germline CDR1 SEHNR, CDR2 FQNEAQ (reference sequence). CDR3 residues: CASSPHRQGKLSYTF. The CDR3 DNA is TGTGCCAGCAGCCCCCACCGACAGGGAAAGTTGAGCTACACCTTC.

The chain combines TRBV5-1 with TRBJ2-1; possible D gene TRBD1, 8 bases. The V end was cut by 9 bases, the J end by 1 base, with 44 bases between. This CDR3 is built from 24 residues. Per the germline V gene, CDR1 is SGHRS and CDR2 is YFSETQ. The CDR3 DNA is TGCGCCATCCCTGGTAATTTCGGGACAGGTCCTTTGGTCAGCGGGATTTGGTCCTACAATGAGCAGTTCTTC. Translated, it gives CAIPGNFGTGPLVSGIWSYNEQFF.

This rearrangement joins TRBV28 to TRBJ1-1; D gene uncertain. CDR1 and CDR2 (germline): MDHEN, SYDVKM. This CDR3 has 13 amino acids. The V gene lost 4 bases and the J gene lost 6 bases, with 12 bases spanning the gap. CDR3 loop: CASSCILGPEAFF. The CDR3 bases are TGTGCCAGCAGTTGCATTCTGGGCCCTGAAGCTTTCTTT.

The rearrangement joins TRBV7-2 to TRBJ2-1; 8 bases line up with TRBD2. This CDR3 has 16 residues. Trimming took 1 base from V and 1 from J; bases not matched to a gene: 3. Germline CDR1 SGHTA, CDR2 FQGNSA. CDR3 nucleotides: TGTGCCAGCAGCTTAGTAGCGGGGAGGTCCTACAATGAGCAGTTCTTC. It specifies CASSLVAGRSYNEQFF.

The rearrangement uses TRBV5-4 and TRBJ1-1; weak D call: TRBD1 (6 bases). V was shortened by 1 base and J by 7 bases, with 14 bases between the two germline ends. The CDR3 has 14 residues. The germline V gene has CDR1 SGHNT and CDR2 YYREEE (reference sequence). The CDR3 coding sequence is TGTGCCAGCAGCTTGCACGGACAGCTGTATGAAGCTTTCTTT. Translating it yields CASSLHGQLYEAFF.

CDR3 nucleotides: TGCAGCGCCGCAGTCCCGCGGACAGGAAACTACGAGCAGTACTTC. Its translation is CSAAVPRTGNYEQYF. The rearrangement uses TRBV29-1 and TRBJ2-7, with 7 bases fitting TRBD1. Trimming cost V 7 bases and J 3 bases; bases outside gene matches: 15. This CDR3 region has 15 residues. CDR1 is SQVTM and CDR2 is ANQGSEA in the germline V gene.

The CDR3 DNA reads TGCAGTGCTAGAGATCTTAGTACGCAGTATTTT. It specifies CSARDLSTQYF. V gene TRBV20-1 combines with J gene TRBJ2-3; D is unresolved. The CDR3 consists of 11 residues. The germline CDR1 and CDR2 sequences are DFQATT and SNEGSKA (reference sequence). V shed 0 bases and J shed 8 bases, with 6 bases lying between them.

V gene TRBV20-1 combines with J gene TRBJ2-1, with TRBD2 as a possible D gene (6 bases). The CDR3 is made up of 11 amino acids. The germline V gene has CDR1 DFQATT and CDR2 SNEGSKA (reference sequence). Trimming took off 6 bases at V and 11 bases at J, with 14 bases between the two ends. The CDR3 region is CSAASGGKQFF. The CDR3 DNA reads as TGCAGTGCGGCGTCTGGGGGGAAGCAGTTCTTC.

This clone was found a few times. The J gene is TRBJ1-1, the V gene TRBV29-1, with D maybe TRBD1 (6 bases). The CDR3 runs to 20 residues. CDR1 and CDR2 (germline): SQVTM, ANQGSEA. V was cut by 3 bases and J by 6 bases, with 35 bases left in between. The CDR3 sequence: CSVEPAGALAPGGSLAEAFF. The CDR3, as DNA: TGCAGCGTTGAGCCAGCAGGGGCGCTCGCTCCCGGGGGGTCTTTGGCTGAAGCTTTCTTT.

Only a few counts were recorded for this clone. This chain joins TRBV4-3 and TRBJ1-5; D is unclear. Germline CDR1 and CDR2: LGHNA and YSLEER. The CDR3 is 17 amino acids. V lost 1 base and J 4 bases, leaving 17 bases between the germline ends. In DNA, the CDR3 is TGCGCCAGCAGCCAAGCGCGGGGAGTAATGCCTAATCAGCCCCAGCATTTT. This gives the protein CASSQARGVMPNQPQHF.

The chain joins TRBV2 to TRBJ1-2, with 11 bases matching TRBD1. This CDR3 has 13 residues. CDR1 and CDR2 (germline): SNHLY, FYNNEI. Trimming at V came to 6 bases and at J to 8 bases, leaving 5 bases not matched to a gene. The DNA of the CDR3 is TGTGCCAGCAGGAGGGACAGGGGGTACGGCTACACCTTC. Amino acids: CASRRDRGYGYTF.

The rearrangement links TRBV27 to TRBJ2-1, with TRBD1 matching 9 bases. V shed 5 bases, J shed 4 bases, and the junction held 6 bases outside the gene matches. The CDR3 is 15 residues long. Germline-derived CDR1 and CDR2 are MNHEY and SMNVEV (reference sequence). The CDR3, as DNA: TGTGCCAGCAGTCTCACCGGGACAGGGTACAATGAGCAGTTCTTC. It encodes CASSLTGTGYNEQFF.

This clone was counted a few times. The chain employs TRBV5-4 and TRBJ1-2; the match to TRBD1 covers 7 bases. There are 14 residues in the CDR3. Germline CDR1 and CDR2: SGHNT and YYREEE (reference sequence). V was pared by 2 bases and J by 7 bases, with 8 bases of the junction left unmatched. In DNA form, the CDR3 reads TGTGCCAGCAGCTTTGGCAGGGGGTCGTTTGGCTACACCTTC. It codes for CASSFGRGSFGYTF.

As DNA, the CDR3 is TGTGCCAGCAGGGCAACTAGCGGGATTTACAATGAGCAGTTCTTC. Translating it yields CASRATSGIYNEQFF. The rearrangement links TRBV2 to TRBJ2-1; 10 nucleotides align to TRBD2. Germline V gives CDR1 SNHLY, CDR2 FYNNEI. CDR3 length: 15 amino acids. The V gene end was trimmed by 6 bases and the J gene end by 4 bases; junction bases not matched to a gene: 6.

This chain links TRBV5-1 with TRBJ1-2; D unresolved. This CDR3 is 13 amino acids long. Germline CDR1 SGHRS, CDR2 YFSETQ. V dropped 6 bases and J dropped 3 bases, with 12 bases sitting between them. CDR3 amino acids: CASTPNGDYGYTF. Written as DNA, the CDR3 is TGCGCCAGCACCCCAAACGGGGACTATGGCTACACCTTC.

The table lists this clone with a few counts. This chain uses TRBV19 with TRBJ1-4; no clear D gene. The CDR3 totals 13 residues. Germline V gene lookup returns CDR1 LNHDA and CDR2 SQIVND (reference sequence). V lost 10 bases, J lost 6 bases, and 15 bases lay in between. The CDR3 sequence: CATSGSWHEKLFF. The CDR3 nucleotides are TGTGCCACGTCCGGGTCCTGGCATGAAAAACTGTTTTTT.

This chain joins TRBV7-2 and TRBJ2-7, with 7 bases that match TRBD1. The ends lost 2 bases at V and 3 bases at J; junction bases unmatched: 7. The CDR3 runs to 15 residues. Germline V lookup: CDR1 SGHTA, CDR2 FQGNSA. The CDR3 nucleotides read TGTGCCAGCAGCTTACGAAAGGGGGCAGACTACGAGCAGTACTTC. Residues: CASSLRKGADYEQYF.